This entry lists 26 T cell receptor beta chains sequenced from one sample in a study of T cell repertoires in cytomegalovirus infection. TCRdb re-called the reads through MiXCR, storing one row per CDR3 protein. The sample holds about 300,000 distinct CDR3 sequences; about 8.8% are singletons and the top ten take approximately 2.3%. Sequenced: PBMCs. The receptors stem from a human donor in good health (CMV status not recorded). Some clones in this sample may be carry-over from other donors' samples.

This chain connects TRBV9 to TRBJ2-2; TRBD1 aligns across 7 bases. V trimming: 4 bases; J trimming: 7 bases; junction bases outside the gene matches: 7. The CDR3 totals 14 residues. From germline, CDR1 is SGDLS and CDR2 YYNGEE. The CDR3 here is CASSLDRRNGELFF. CDR3 DNA sequence: TGTGCCAGCAGCTTGGACAGGCGGAACGGGGAGCTGTTTTTT.

This clonotype was picked up many times. V usage is TRBV6-6 and J usage is TRBJ2-2, with 13 bases matching TRBD2. CDR1 MNHNY and CDR2 SVGAGI come from the germline V gene (reference sequence). V dropped 4 bases and J dropped 2; count of bases not matched to a gene: 22. The CDR3 sequence is 23 residues long. Here the CDR3 DNA reads TGTGCCAGCAGTTCCACCGGGGGACTAGCGGGGCACTATATTACGCGAAACACCGGGGAGCTGTTTTTT. Amino acid sequence: CASSSTGGLAGHYITRNTGELFF.

Comment on this clonotype: A much bigger clone sits one base away, suggesting this may be a read error. The chain joins TRBV24-1 to TRBJ2-1; no clear D gene. Trimming took 3 bases from V and 11 from J, leaving 10 bases between them. The CDR3 extends over 12 amino acids. Germline CDR1 KGHDR, CDR2 SFDVKD. The CDR3 DNA sequence: TGTGCCACCAGTGATATTCTGGGGAAGCAGTTCTTC. Amino acid sequence: CATSDILGKQFF.

There are many counts of this clonotype. V and J are TRBV12-3 or TRBV12-4 and TRBJ1-1; perhaps TRBD1 as D (6 bases). The CDR3 covers 13 residues. The V end was cut by 3 bases, the J end by 7 bases, with 12 bases between. CDR3 sequence reads: CASSLSQGLEAFF. The CDR3 coding sequence is TGTGCCAGCAGTTTGAGTCAGGGGCTTGAAGCTTTCTTT.

This clonotype was picked up many times. This chain uses TRBV6-8 with TRBJ1-2; D gene uncertain. The germline V gene has CDR1 MNHGY and CDR2 SAAAGT. The CDR3 consists of 14 residues. V dropped 10 bases and J dropped 5 bases, with 20 bases sitting between them. The CDR3 reads CATLSPSGAYGYTF. The DNA for the CDR3 is TGTGCCACCTTATCGCCATCGGGTGCTTATGGCTACACCTTC.

This clonotype was seen a handful of times. V usage is TRBV19 and J usage is TRBJ2-2; D is ambiguous. V lost 5 bases to trimming and J lost 6 bases, with 13 bases between them. Germline loops: CDR1 LNHDA, CDR2 SQIVND (reference sequence). The CDR3 contains 14 residues. In DNA form, the CDR3 reads TGTGCCAGTAGTCGGGCGCTTCGAGCCGGGGAGCTGTTTTTT. Its protein product is CASSRALRAGELFF. The full variable domain, completed using reference TRBV19 and TRBJ2-2, is DGGITQSPKYLFRKEGQNVTLSCEQNLNHDAMYWYRQDPGQGLRLIYYSQIVNDFQKGDIAEGYSVSREKKESFPLTVTSAQKNPTAFYLCASSRALRAGELFFGEGSRLTVL.

The chain couples TRBV23-1 to TRBJ1-2; D possibly corresponds to TRBD1 (6 bases). TRBV23-1 is identified as an open reading frame with a role that is uncertain. The V and J ends lost 4 bases and 4 bases respectively, with 16 bases between them. This CDR3 has 15 residues. The CDR3 region has the DNA TGCGCCAGCAGTCGGAGGAAAACAGGGTGCTATGGCTACACCTTC. This codes for CASSRRKTGCYGYTF.

V and J are TRBV6-1 and TRBJ2-3, with TRBD2 matching 8 bases. The V segment lost 6 bases and the J segment 5 bases; nucleotides outside the gene matches: 13. The CDR3 totals 16 residues. Germline V gene lookup returns CDR1 MNHNS and CDR2 SASEGT. The CDR3 sequence is CASSKGRGGDGDTQYF. The CDR3 nucleotides read TGTGCCAGCAGCAAAGGACGGGGGGGCGATGGAGATACGCAGTATTTT.

The V call is TRBV5-1, the J call TRBJ2-1; 7 nucleotides line up with TRBD2. Germline assignment: CDR1 SGHRS and CDR2 YFSETQ. CDR3 length: 15 amino acids. Trimming at V came to 3 bases and at J to 8 bases, leaving 11 bases not matched to a gene. The CDR3 is CASSSTGSGRDEQFF. The CDR3 DNA is TGCGCCAGCAGCTCTACGGGTAGTGGGAGGGATGAGCAGTTCTTC.

This clonotype was detected many times. This rearrangement joins TRBV11-2 to TRBJ2-1, with 8 positions matching TRBD2. Germline V gene data show CDR1 as SGHAT and CDR2 as FQNNGV. The junction had 11 bases not matched to a gene; V was cut back by 0 bases and J by 4 bases. The CDR3 is 18 residues long. As DNA, the CDR3 is TGTGCCAGCAGCTTAGATCTCCCTCCTAGCGGGCCTTACAATGAGCAGTTCTTC. The encoded protein is CASSLDLPPSGPYNEQFF.

This clonotype was counted ten times or more. The chain uses TRBV5-1 and TRBJ2-2; D possibly corresponds to TRBD2 (6 bases). This CDR3 region has 15 residues. Germline CDR1 SGHRS, CDR2 YFSETQ. V dropped 4 bases and J dropped 1 base, with 11 bases sitting between them. Here the CDR3 reads CASSTGTLNTGELFF. Here the CDR3 DNA reads TGCGCCAGCAGCACCGGGACTCTGAACACCGGGGAGCTGTTTTTT.

This clonotype was picked up many times. In DNA form, the CDR3 reads TGTGCCATCAGTAGGACTAGCGGGGGGCCTGGGACAGATACGCAGTATTTT. Translation: CAISRTSGGPGTDTQYF. The genes are TRBV10-3 and TRBJ2-3, with 14 bases lining up with TRBD2. CDR1 and CDR2 (germline): ENHRY, SYGVKD. The junction had 7 bases not matched to a gene; V was cut back by 5 bases and J by 3 bases. There are 17 residues in the CDR3.

This clonotype was recorded many times. The rearrangement uses TRBV2 and TRBJ1-1; D remains ambiguous. CDR1 is SNHLY and CDR2 is FYNNEI in the germline V gene. The V end lost 7 bases, the J end lost 1 base, and 13 bases lay between the germline ends. The CDR3 consists of 14 residues. The CDR3: CASKKLSQNTEAFF. CDR3 DNA sequence: TGTGCCAGCAAAAAACTGTCGCAGAACACTGAAGCTTTCTTT.

The CDR3 region is CASINLENTQYF. For the CDR3, the DNA is TGTGCCAGCATTAACTTAGAAAATACGCAGTATTTT. The chain recombines TRBV27 with TRBJ2-3; D unresolved. V lost 7 bases and J lost 7, with 12 bases in between. This CDR3 comprises 12 residues. Germline values: CDR1 MNHEY, CDR2 SMNVEV (reference sequence).

In its sample, this clonotype was seen many times. The rearrangement links TRBV25-1 to TRBJ1-1; possible D gene TRBD1, 6 bases. The CDR3 consists of 12 residues. Germline V gene data show CDR1 as MGHDK and CDR2 as SYGVNS. Trimming left V 7 bases short and J 4 bases short, with 10 bases between. CDR3 DNA sequence: TGTGCCAGCAAAACAGGGATCACTGAAGCTTTCTTT. Its translation: CASKTGITEAFF.

This clonotype showed up many times. The CDR3 DNA sequence: TGTGCCAGCCGTCCCCCCGCGTGGCAGAAAAAAGAGACCCAGTACTTC. Amino acid sequence: CASRPPAWQKKETQYF. V usage is TRBV27 and J usage is TRBJ2-5; D not certain. With 8 bases removed from V and 3 bases from J, the gap between germline ends came to 22 bases. There are 16 residues in the CDR3. In germline, CDR1 is MNHEY, CDR2 SMNVEV (reference sequence).

This clonotype was counted at least ten times. The chain combines TRBV5-1 with TRBJ2-1; no clear D gene. Between the trimmed V and J ends, which lost 7 bases and 2 bases, there was a span of 13 bases. This CDR3 comprises 14 residues. Per the germline V gene, CDR1 is SGHRS and CDR2 is YFSETQ. The chain's CDR3 is CASSPEGPYNEQFF. The CDR3 bases are TGCGCCAGCTCTCCAGAAGGCCCCTACAATGAGCAGTTCTTC.

This clonotype was observed at least ten times. V and J are TRBV12-3 or TRBV12-4 and TRBJ2-7; TRBD1 agrees at 8 bases. The ends lost 5 bases at V and 6 bases at J; junction bases unmatched: 9. The CDR3 consists of 14 residues. CDR3: CASSVGQGTREQYF. The CDR3 DNA reads as TGTGCCAGCAGTGTAGGACAGGGTACGCGCGAGCAGTACTTC.

At least ten counts were recorded for this clonotype. V is TRBV19 and J is TRBJ1-2, with 9 bases that match TRBD1. CDR1 is LNHDA, CDR2 SQIVND, per germline (reference sequence). The CDR3 runs 14 residues. V dropped 5 bases and J dropped 4; count of bases not matched to a gene: 5. CDR3 coding DNA: TGTGCCAGTAGTTGGACAGGGGATGGCTATGGCTACACCTTC. Translation gives CASSWTGDGYGYTF.

This clonotype was seen at least ten times. The chain joins TRBV20-1 to TRBJ2-1; D uncertain. The CDR3 runs 13 residues. The germline V gene encodes CDR1 DFQATT and CDR2 SNEGSKA (reference sequence). Trimming took off 4 bases at V and 2 bases at J, with 9 bases between the two ends. CDR3 DNA: TGCAGTGCTACTCTCTCCCCCTACAATGAGCAGTTCTTC. It is translated as CSATLSPYNEQFF.

This clonotype was observed many times. The rearrangement links TRBV12-3 or TRBV12-4 to TRBJ2-3; 9 bases fit TRBD1. This CDR3 spans 13 amino acids. The V segment lost 11 bases and the J segment 5 bases; nucleotides outside the gene matches: 8. DNA for the CDR3: TGTGCCGACCAGCGGGACAGGGTAGATACGCAGTATTTT. Translated: CADQRDRVDTQYF.

The chain uses TRBV20-1 and TRBJ1-5; D not resolved. CDR1 is DFQATT and CDR2 is SNEGSKA in the germline V gene (reference sequence). Trimming shortened V by 0 bases and J by 0 bases, and 9 bases separated the two germline ends. The CDR3 runs to 15 residues. The CDR3 DNA reads as TGCAGTGCTAGAGAGGATACCTATAGCAATCAGCCCCAGCATTTT. This translates into CSAREDTYSNQPQHF.

This clonotype was recorded many times. The chain uses TRBV19 and TRBJ1-2; the D is unclear. V lost 4 bases and J lost 5, with 8 bases in between. Per germline, CDR1 LNHDA and CDR2 SQIVND (reference sequence). The CDR3 is made up of 12 amino acids. This CDR3 reads CASSKRIYGYTF. The CDR3, as DNA: TGTGCCAGTAGTAAACGGATATATGGCTACACCTTC.

V and J are TRBV18 and TRBJ2-1, with D possibly matching TRBD2 (5 bases). V gave up 3 bases and J gave up 6 bases, with 9 bases separating them. This CDR3 contains 13 residues. Looked up from germline, CDR1 is KGHSH and CDR2 is LQKENI. CDR3 sequence reads: CASSPPRVNEQFF. DNA for the CDR3: TGTGCCAGCTCACCTCCGAGGGTCAATGAGCAGTTCTTC.

This clonotype showed up many times. In nucleotides, the CDR3 is TGTGCCAGCTCACCCGGGACCAAATTGATAAACACCATATATTTT. This codes for CASSPGTKLINTIYF. The chain joins TRBV18 to TRBJ1-3, with D possibly being TRBD1 (5 bases). Per germline, CDR1 KGHSH and CDR2 LQKENI. The CDR3 is 15 amino acids. V was shortened by 3 bases and J by 6 bases, with 15 bases between the two germline ends.

This clonotype was counted at least ten times. The chain joins TRBV12-3 or TRBV12-4 to TRBJ1-2; TRBD1 aligns across 7 bases. The CDR3 is 14 amino acids. V lost 6 bases and J lost 4; bases outside the gene matches: 8. DNA for the CDR3: TGTGCCAGCAGCAGACAGGGAAGTAGCTATGGCTACACCTTC. Its protein is CASSRQGSSYGYTF.